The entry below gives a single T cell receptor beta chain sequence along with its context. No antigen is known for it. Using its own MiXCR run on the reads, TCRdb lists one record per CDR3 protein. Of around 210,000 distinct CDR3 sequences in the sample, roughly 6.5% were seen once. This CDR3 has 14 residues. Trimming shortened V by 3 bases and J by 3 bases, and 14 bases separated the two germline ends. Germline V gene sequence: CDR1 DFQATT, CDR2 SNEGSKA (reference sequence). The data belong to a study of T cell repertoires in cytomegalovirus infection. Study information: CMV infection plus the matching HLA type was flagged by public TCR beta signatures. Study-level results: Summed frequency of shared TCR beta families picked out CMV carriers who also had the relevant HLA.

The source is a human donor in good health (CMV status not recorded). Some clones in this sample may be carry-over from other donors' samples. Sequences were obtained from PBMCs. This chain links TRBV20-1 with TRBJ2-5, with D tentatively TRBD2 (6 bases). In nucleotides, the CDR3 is TGCAGTGCTAGGGTCGGAGGGTCGGAAGAGACCCAGTACTTC. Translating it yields CSARVGGSEETQYF.